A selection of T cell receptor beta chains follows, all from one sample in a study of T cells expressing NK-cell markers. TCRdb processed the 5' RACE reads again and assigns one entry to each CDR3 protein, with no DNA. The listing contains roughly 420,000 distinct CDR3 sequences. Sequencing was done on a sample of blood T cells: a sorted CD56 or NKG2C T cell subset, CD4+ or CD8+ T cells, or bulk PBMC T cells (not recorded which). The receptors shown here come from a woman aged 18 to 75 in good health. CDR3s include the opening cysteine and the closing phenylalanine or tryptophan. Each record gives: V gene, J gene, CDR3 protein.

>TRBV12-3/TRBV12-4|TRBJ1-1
CASSIMDRNTEAFF
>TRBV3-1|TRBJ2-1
CASSRQGLAGVSEQFF
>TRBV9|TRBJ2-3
CASSLGGTYTDTQYF
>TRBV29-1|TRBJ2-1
CSVVAEGSYNEQFF
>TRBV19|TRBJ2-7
CASSIWSGEQYF
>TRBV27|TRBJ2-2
CASSTGWSAGELFF
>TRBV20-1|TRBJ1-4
CSVPTGIDEKLFF
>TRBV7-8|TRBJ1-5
CASSQGASKNQPQHF
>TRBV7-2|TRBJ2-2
CASSITVAGVGELFF
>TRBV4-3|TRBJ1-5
CASSQDRGGGQPQHF
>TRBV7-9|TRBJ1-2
CASSNRGGGYTF
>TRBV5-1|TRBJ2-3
CASTSGGATDTQYF
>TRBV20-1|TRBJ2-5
CSAILAGLQETQYF
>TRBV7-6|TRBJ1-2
CASSLRVGANYGYTF